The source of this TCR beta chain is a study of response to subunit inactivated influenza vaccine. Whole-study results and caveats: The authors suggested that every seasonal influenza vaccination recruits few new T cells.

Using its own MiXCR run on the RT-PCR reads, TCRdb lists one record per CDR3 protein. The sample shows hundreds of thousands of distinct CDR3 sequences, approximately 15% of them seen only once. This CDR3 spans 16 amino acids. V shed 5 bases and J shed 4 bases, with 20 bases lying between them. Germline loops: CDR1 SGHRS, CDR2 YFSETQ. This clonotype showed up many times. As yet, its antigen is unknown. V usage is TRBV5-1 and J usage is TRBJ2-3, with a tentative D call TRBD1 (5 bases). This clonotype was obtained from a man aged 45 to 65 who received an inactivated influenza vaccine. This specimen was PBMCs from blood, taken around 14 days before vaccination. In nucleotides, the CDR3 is TGCGCCAGCAGACCCTCCACAGGCTCCCCCGCAGATACGCAGTATTTT. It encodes CASRPSTGSPADTQYF. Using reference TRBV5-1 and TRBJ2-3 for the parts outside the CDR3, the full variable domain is KAGVTQTPRYLIKTRGQQVTLSCSPISGHRSVSWYQQTPGQGLQFLFEYFSETQRNKGNFPGRFSGRQFSNSRSEMNVSTLELGDSALYLCASRPSTGSPADTQYFGPGTRLTVL.